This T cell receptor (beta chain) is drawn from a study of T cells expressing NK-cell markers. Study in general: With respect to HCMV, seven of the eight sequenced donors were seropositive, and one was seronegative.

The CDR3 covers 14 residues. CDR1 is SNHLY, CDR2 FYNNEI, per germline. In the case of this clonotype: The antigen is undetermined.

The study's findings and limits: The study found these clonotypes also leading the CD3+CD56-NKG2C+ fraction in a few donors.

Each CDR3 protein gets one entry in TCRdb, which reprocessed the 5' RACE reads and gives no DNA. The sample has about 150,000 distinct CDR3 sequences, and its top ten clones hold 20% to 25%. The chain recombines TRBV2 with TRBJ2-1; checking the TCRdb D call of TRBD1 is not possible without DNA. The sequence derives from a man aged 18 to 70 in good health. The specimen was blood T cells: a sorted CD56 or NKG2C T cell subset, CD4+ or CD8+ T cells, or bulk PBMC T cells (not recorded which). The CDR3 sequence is CASRDRGGRNEQFF.